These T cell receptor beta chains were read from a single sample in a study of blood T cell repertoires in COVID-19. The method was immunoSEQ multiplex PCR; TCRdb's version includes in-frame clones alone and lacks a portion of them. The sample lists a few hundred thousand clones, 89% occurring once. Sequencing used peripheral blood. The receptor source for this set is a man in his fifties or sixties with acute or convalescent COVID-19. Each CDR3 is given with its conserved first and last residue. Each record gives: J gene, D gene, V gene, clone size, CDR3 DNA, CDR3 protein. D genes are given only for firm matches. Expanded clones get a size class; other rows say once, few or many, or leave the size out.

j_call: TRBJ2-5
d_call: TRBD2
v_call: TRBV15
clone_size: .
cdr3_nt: TGTGCCACCAGCACTCATATAACGCGGGGGGACCAAGAGACCCAGTACTTC
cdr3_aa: CATSTHITRGDQETQYF

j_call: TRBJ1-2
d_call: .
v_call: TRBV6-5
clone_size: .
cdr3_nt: TGTGCCAGCTCCCCGGGTTCTAACGGCTACACCTTC
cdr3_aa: CASSPGSNGYTF

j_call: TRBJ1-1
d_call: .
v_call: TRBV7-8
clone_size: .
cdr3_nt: TGTGCCAGCAGCCCAGACAGTTTTTTGGCTTTCTTT
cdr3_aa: CASSPDSFLAFF

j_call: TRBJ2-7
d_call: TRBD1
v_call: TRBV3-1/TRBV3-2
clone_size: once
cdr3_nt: TGTGCCAGCAGACGGGACAGGGTGGCGTACGAGCAGTACTTC
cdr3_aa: CASRRDRVAYEQYF

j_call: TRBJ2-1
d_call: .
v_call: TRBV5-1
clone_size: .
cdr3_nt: TGCGCCAGCAGCAGGACAGTGTCCTACAATGAGCAGTTCTTC
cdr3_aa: CASSRTVSYNEQFF

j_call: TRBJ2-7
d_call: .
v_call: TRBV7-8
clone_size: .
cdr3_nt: TGTGCCAGCAGCTTAGGAGTGGTCAGGGGTTACGAGCAGTACTTC
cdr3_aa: CASSLGVVRGYEQYF

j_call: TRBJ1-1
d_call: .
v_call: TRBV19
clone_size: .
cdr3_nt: TGTGCCAGTAGTATCAAACCCCGGGACAATCGTGAAGCTTTCTTT
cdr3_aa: CASSIKPRDNREAFF

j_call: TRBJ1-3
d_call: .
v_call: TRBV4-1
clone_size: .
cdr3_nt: TGCGCCAGCAGCCAAGAAGGGTCAGGGTTCTCTGGAAACACCATATATTTT
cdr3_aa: CASSQEGSGFSGNTIYF

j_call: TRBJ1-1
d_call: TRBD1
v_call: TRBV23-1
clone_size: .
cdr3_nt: TGCGCCAGCAGTCAATTTAGGTCGGGACAGAGGAACACTGAAGCTTTCTTT
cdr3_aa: CASSQFRSGQRNTEAFF

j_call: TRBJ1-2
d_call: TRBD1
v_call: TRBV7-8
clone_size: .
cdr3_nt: TGTGCCAGCACCCTACTAGACAGGGACTATGGCTACACCTTC
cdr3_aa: CASTLLDRDYGYTF

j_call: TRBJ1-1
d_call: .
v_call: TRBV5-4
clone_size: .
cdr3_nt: TGTGCCAGCAGCCTAGGACTGATGAACACTGAAGCTTTCTTT
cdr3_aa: CASSLGLMNTEAFF

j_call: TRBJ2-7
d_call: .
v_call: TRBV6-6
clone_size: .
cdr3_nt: TGTGCCAGCAGAATCGCGGTTCAGGAGCAGTACTTC
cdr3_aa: CASRIAVQEQYF

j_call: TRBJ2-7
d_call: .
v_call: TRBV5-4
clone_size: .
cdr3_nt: TGTGCCAGCAGCCCCCCCGGGGACTACGAGCAGTACTTC
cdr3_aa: CASSPPGDYEQYF

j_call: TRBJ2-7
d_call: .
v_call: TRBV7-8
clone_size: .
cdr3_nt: TGTGCCAGCAGCCCCCGAGAGTTGGGCAGTCCAAGCTCCTACGAGCAGTACTTC
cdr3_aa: CASSPRELGSPSSYEQYF

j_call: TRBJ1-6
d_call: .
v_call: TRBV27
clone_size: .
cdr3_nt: TGTGCCAGCTCATCAGGGTTCAGCTCCTATAATTCACCCCTCCACTTT
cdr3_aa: CASSSGFSSYNSPLHF

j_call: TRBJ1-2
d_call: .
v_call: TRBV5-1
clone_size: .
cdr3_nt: TGCGCCAGCAGCTTGGAGGCAGGCCGGGGCTACACCTTC
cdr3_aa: CASSLEAGRGYTF

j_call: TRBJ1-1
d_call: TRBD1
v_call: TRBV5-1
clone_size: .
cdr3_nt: TGCGCCAGCAGCCGCCTGACAGGGGGATTTGACACTGAAGCTTTCTTT
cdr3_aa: CASSRLTGGFDTEAFF

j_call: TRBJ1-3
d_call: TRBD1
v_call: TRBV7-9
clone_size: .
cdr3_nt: TGTGCCAGCACCCCTCGAGGAGGACAGGGGGGTATTGGAAACACCATATATTTT
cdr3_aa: CASTPRGGQGGIGNTIYF

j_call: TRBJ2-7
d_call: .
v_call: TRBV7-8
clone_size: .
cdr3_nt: TGTGCCAGCAGCTCCTCTGGGTGGGGGGACTTTTACGAGCAGTACTTC
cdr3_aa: CASSSSGWGDFYEQYF

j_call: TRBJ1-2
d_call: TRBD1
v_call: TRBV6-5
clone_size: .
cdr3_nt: TGTGCCAGCAGTTACTCGCAGGGGGCGAATGGCTACACCTTC
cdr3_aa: CASSYSQGANGYTF

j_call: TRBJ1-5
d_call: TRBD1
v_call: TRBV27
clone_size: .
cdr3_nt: TGTGCCAGCAGACGACAGGGGGGTTATAGCAATCAGCCCCAGCATTTT
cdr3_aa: CASRRQGGYSNQPQHF

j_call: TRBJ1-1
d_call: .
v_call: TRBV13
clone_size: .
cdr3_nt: TGTGCCAGCAGCTTAAGGGAGCTTAACACTGAAGCTTTCTTT
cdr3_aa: CASSLRELNTEAFF

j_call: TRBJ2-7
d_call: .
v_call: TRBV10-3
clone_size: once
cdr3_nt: TGTGCCATCAGTGAGTTTGACACAGGGATGGTCGAGCAGTACTTC
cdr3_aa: CAISEFDTGMVEQYF

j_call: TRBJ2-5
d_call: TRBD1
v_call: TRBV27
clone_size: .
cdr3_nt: TGTGCCAGCAGACCGACAGGGGGCGCGGAGACCCAGTACTTC
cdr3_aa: CASRPTGGAETQYF

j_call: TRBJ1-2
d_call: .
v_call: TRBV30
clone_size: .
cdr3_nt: TGTGCCTGGAGTGTCTGGGGCAGAAACTATGGCTACACCTTC
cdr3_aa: CAWSVWGRNYGYTF

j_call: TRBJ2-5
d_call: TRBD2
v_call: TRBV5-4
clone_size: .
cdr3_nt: TGTGCCAGCAGTTCACTAGCGGGGCCGGGGACCCAGTACTTC
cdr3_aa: CASSSLAGPGTQYF

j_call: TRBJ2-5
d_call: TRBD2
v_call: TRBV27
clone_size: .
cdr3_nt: TGTGCCAGCAGTGCCGGGACTAGCGGTGAGGGGACCCAGTACTTC
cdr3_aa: CASSAGTSGEGTQYF

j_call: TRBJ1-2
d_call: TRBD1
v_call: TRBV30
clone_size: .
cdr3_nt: TGTGCCTGCAGGGGGTCCTCTAACTATGGCTACACCTTC
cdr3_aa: CACRGSSNYGYTF

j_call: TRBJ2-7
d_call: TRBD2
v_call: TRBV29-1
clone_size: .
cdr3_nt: TGCAGCGGGTCGTCAGGCGGGGGCTACGAGCAGTACTTC
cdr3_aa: CSGSSGGGYEQYF

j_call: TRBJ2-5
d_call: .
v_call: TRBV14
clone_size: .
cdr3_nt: TGTGCCAGCAGCTCCAGGAACTTAGAGACCCAGTACTTC
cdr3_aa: CASSSRNLETQYF

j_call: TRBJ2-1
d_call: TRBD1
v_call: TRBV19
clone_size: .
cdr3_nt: TGTGCCAGTAAGGACGGGCAGGGGGCATACAATGAGCAGTTCTTC
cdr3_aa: CASKDGQGAYNEQFF

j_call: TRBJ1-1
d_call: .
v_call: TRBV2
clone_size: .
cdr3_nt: TGTGCCAGCAGACAGACAGAGATGAACACTGAAGCTTTCTTT
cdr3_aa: CASRQTEMNTEAFF